The 24 T cell receptor beta chains presented below share a single source sample, sequenced in a study of neoadjuvant nivolumab and ipilimumab in lung cancer. Sequencing was performed with immunoSEQ multiplex PCR; in TCRdb, only in-frame clones are kept and a portion is missing. Found here are 10,000 to 15,000 clones, approximately 71% of them singletons; the top ten hold under 30%. Sequenced here: peripheral blood, sampled after neoadjuvant nivolumab, alone or with ipilimumab, at or shortly before surgery. Receptors were obtained from an adult with non-small cell lung cancer.

The sample holds a few counts of this clone. Different DNA sequences within this sample yield the same CDR3. J is TRBJ2-4 and V is TRBV6-6; D unclear. The V end was cut by 5 bases, the J end by 2 bases, with 4 bases between. Germline CDR1 MNHNY, CDR2 SVGAGI (reference sequence). The CDR3 covers 12 residues. CDR3 sequence reads: CASSRPKNIQYF. The CDR3, as DNA: TGTGCCAGCAGTCGCCCCAAAAACATTCAGTACTTC.

V and J are TRBV28 and TRBJ2-7; TRBD1 or TRBD2 may be the D gene (5 bases each). The CDR3 is 15 amino acids. The V and J ends lost 4 bases and 4 bases respectively, with 17 bases between them. CDR1 is MDHEN and CDR2 is SYDVKM in the germline V gene. CDR3 nucleotide sequence: TGTGCCAGCAGTTACTCGGGGCTCGAGCCGTACGAGCAGTACTTC. Residues: CASSYSGLEPYEQYF.

This clone has just one count. This chain uses TRBV7-2 with TRBJ2-1; D gene unclear. The ends were cut back, 7 bases at V and 4 bases at J, with 17 bases in the middle. Germline loops: CDR1 SGHTA, CDR2 FQGNSA. The CDR3 contains 15 residues. CDR3: CASIPGSQGYNEQFF. Written as DNA, the CDR3 is TGTGCCAGCATCCCCGGCTCTCAAGGGTACAATGAGCAGTTCTTC.

The V and J genes are TRBV9 and TRBJ2-3; D is ambiguous. Looked up from germline, CDR1 is SGDLS and CDR2 is YYNGEE. The V and J ends lost 0 bases and 4 bases respectively, with 15 bases between them. The CDR3 length is 16 residues. CDR3 residues: CASSVGASEFSDTQYF. The CDR3 DNA reads TGTGCCAGCAGCGTAGGAGCGAGCGAATTTTCAGATACGCAGTATTTT.

There are a few counts of this clone. V gene TRBV29-1 combines with J gene TRBJ2-1; 13 bases line up with TRBD2. Germline values: CDR1 SQVTM, CDR2 ANQGSEA. The CDR3 runs to 18 residues. V trimming: 0 bases; J trimming: 5 bases; junction bases outside the gene matches: 10. The CDR3 region has the DNA TGCAGCGTTGAAGATACGGGACTAGCGGGACGTTACGACAATGAGCAGTTCTTC. Its translation: CSVEDTGLAGRYDNEQFF.

This chain uses TRBV11-2 with TRBJ2-1, with 10 bases lining up with TRBD2. The CDR3 totals 15 residues. V lost 1 base, J lost 6 bases, and 3 bases stayed unmatched. The germline CDR1 and CDR2 sequences are SGHAT and FQNNGV. The CDR3 region has the DNA TGTGCCAGCAGCTTAGCCCTAGCGGGAGTCAATGAGCAGTTCTTC. Its protein product is CASSLALAGVNEQFF.

The gene calls are TRBV5-5 and TRBJ2-1, with 8 positions matching TRBD1. The ends lost 1 base at V and 13 bases at J; junction bases unmatched: 4. This CDR3 comprises 12 residues. Germline V gene lookup returns CDR1 SGHKS and CDR2 YYEKEE (reference sequence). The CDR3 protein is CASSLPGQVQFF. The CDR3 DNA reads TGTGCCAGCAGCTTGCCGGGACAGGTTCAGTTCTTC.

This clone has a handful of counts. The chain combines TRBV7-9 with TRBJ2-5, with D possibly TRBD2 on 5 matching bases. The CDR3 length is 15 residues. Germline V gene lookup returns CDR1 SEHNR and CDR2 FQNEAQ (reference sequence). The V end was cut by 4 bases, the J end by 5 bases, with 17 bases between. CDR3 protein: CASSSGDSVTETQYF. DNA of the CDR3: TGTGCCAGCAGCTCCGGCGATAGCGTAACTGAGACCCAGTACTTC.

This chain joins TRBV14 and TRBJ2-3, with 9 positions matching TRBD2. This CDR3 contains 15 residues. Germline CDR1 SGHDN, CDR2 FVKESK. The J segment lost 6 bases and the V segment lost 4 bases, leaving 8 bases of the junction unmatched. The chain's CDR3 is CASSPLLAGVDTQYF. The DNA for the CDR3 is TGTGCCAGCAGCCCCCTGTTAGCGGGAGTGGATACGCAGTATTTT. The full variable domain, its missing parts supplied by reference TRBV14 and TRBJ2-3, is EAGVTQFPSHSVIEKGQTVTLRCDPISGHDNLYWYRRVMGKEIKFLLHFVKESKQDESGMPNNRFLAERTGGTYSTLKVQPAELEDSGVYFCASSPLLAGVDTQYFGPGTRLTVL.

This chain joins TRBV7-9 and TRBJ1-1; D unclear. Trimming cost V 4 bases and J 0 bases, with 9 bases left between them. Germline CDR1 and CDR2: SEHNR and FQNEAQ (reference sequence). The CDR3 extends over 14 amino acids. CDR3 in amino acids: CASSSRSMNTEAFF. In DNA, the CDR3 is TGTGCCAGCAGCTCCAGGTCAATGAACACTGAAGCTTTCTTT.

This chain uses TRBV29-1 with TRBJ1-2; possibly TRBD1 for D (5 bases). V was pared by 5 bases and J by 7 bases, with 23 bases between. CDR1 is SQVTM, CDR2 ANQGSEA, per germline. The length of the CDR3 is 15 residues. The CDR3 bases are TGCAGCGTTTTCAAGGCGGGACTAGGGACTGGTGGCTACACCTTC. This translates into CSVFKAGLGTGGYTF.

The chain recombines TRBV25-1 with TRBJ2-7; D may be TRBD1 (5 bases). Trimming pared 2 bases from V and 5 bases from J, leaving 10 bases between. Germline values: CDR1 MGHDK, CDR2 SYGVNS. The CDR3 totals 13 residues. DNA of the CDR3: TGTGCCAGCAGTGAAACCAGGGCCCACGAGCAGTACTTC. This sequence encodes CASSETRAHEQYF.

CDR3 in DNA: TGTGCCAGCAGCTCCAACGGGCCGGGCACTGAAGCTTTCTTT. As protein: CASSSNGPGTEAFF. This chain links TRBV7-2 with TRBJ1-1; D is unresolved. From germline, CDR1 is SGHTA and CDR2 FQGNSA. V lost 4 bases, J lost 4 bases, and 13 bases lay in between. CDR3 length: 14 residues.

This chain joins TRBV7-2 and TRBJ1-5; no definite D call. This CDR3 region has 13 residues. Trimming removed 3 bases at V and 0 bases at J, with 3 bases between. The germline gives CDR1 SGHTA, CDR2 FQGNSA. CDR3 sequence (DNA): TGTGCCAGCAGCTTCTATAGCAATCAGCCCCAGCATTTT. Residues: CASSFYSNQPQHF.

V usage is TRBV6-5 and J usage is TRBJ2-2; D is tentatively TRBD1 or TRBD2 (5 bases each). Trimming removed 5 bases from V and 8 bases from J, with 12 bases in between. Germline values: CDR1 MNHEY, CDR2 SVGAGI. The CDR3 consists of 13 residues. CDR3: CASSRGQAGELFF. The CDR3 region has the DNA TGTGCCAGCAGTCGGGGCCAAGCTGGGGAGCTGTTTTTT.

The rearrangement joins TRBV30 to TRBJ2-3; 9 nucleotides match TRBD2. Germline V gene data show CDR1 as GTSNPN and CDR2 as SVGIG (reference sequence). The CDR3 contains 15 residues. J was trimmed by 5 bases and V by 1 base; bases with no gene match: 7. The CDR3 is CAWSDLAGERDTQYF. CDR3 coding DNA: TGTGCCTGGAGTGACTTAGCGGGAGAAAGAGATACGCAGTATTTT. Full variable domain (missing parts from reference TRBV30 and TRBJ2-3): SQTIHQWPATLVQPVGSPLSLECTVEGTSNPNLYWYRQAAGRGLQLLFYSVGIGQISSEVPQNLSASRPQDRQFILSSKKLLLSDSGFYLCAWSDLAGERDTQYFGPGTRLTVL.

J is TRBJ1-1 and V is TRBV4-1, with D possibly TRBD1 on 6 matching bases. Germline V gene data show CDR1 as MGHRA and CDR2 as YSYEKL. Trimming cost V 3 bases and J 5 bases, with 10 bases left between them. The CDR3 consists of 13 residues. The CDR3 nucleotides read TGCGCCAGCAGCCAGGAAAGGGGGACTGAAGCTTTCTTT. Translation gives CASSQERGTEAFF.

The chain recombines TRBV18 with TRBJ2-5; D is undetermined. The CDR3 spans 13 residues. Germline V lookup: CDR1 KGHSH, CDR2 LQKENI. Trimming took 2 bases from V and 3 from J, leaving 7 bases between them. CDR3 residues: CASSPGGKETQYF. CDR3 nucleotide sequence: TGTGCCAGCTCACCAGGCGGAAAAGAGACCCAGTACTTC.

CDR3 region: CAWMQGVTTEAFF. Here the CDR3 DNA reads TGTGCCTGGATGCAGGGAGTGACGACTGAAGCTTTCTTT. The chain is built from TRBV30 and TRBJ1-1; D perhaps matches TRBD1 (5 bases). The CDR3 length is 13 residues. The germline V gene encodes CDR1 GTSNPN and CDR2 SVGIG (reference sequence). V was shortened by 4 bases and J by 5 bases, with 14 bases between the two germline ends.

The V and J genes are TRBV5-1 and TRBJ2-2, with D tentatively TRBD1 or TRBD2 (5 bases each). This CDR3 contains 15 residues. The ends were cut back, 0 bases at V and 6 bases at J, with 12 bases in the middle. The germline gives CDR1 SGHRS, CDR2 YFSETQ. CDR3 sequence (DNA): TGCGCCAGCAGCTTGGACCCAGGGACGGCCGGGGAGCTGTTTTTT. Amino acid sequence: CASSLDPGTAGELFF.

J is TRBJ2-7 and V is TRBV18, with 8 bases lining up with TRBD1. This CDR3 has 17 residues. Germline CDR1 and CDR2: KGHSH and LQKENI. J was trimmed by 0 bases and V by 3 bases; bases with no gene match: 10. Here the CDR3 reads CASSPYAGTGNSYEQYF. For the CDR3, the DNA is TGTGCCAGCTCACCTTACGCCGGGACAGGCAACTCCTACGAGCAGTACTTC.

V usage is TRBV6-5 and J usage is TRBJ1-2; weak D call: TRBD1 (5 bases). Germline assignment: CDR1 MNHEY and CDR2 SVGAGI. The V and J ends lost 6 bases and 9 bases respectively, with 20 bases between them. This CDR3 is 14 amino acids long. CDR3 nucleotide sequence: TGTGCCAGCAGCCCCGCGGGACTTAAGATGAGCTACACCTTC. Protein sequence: CASSPAGLKMSYTF.

This rearrangement joins TRBV30 to TRBJ2-2; D unclear. Trimming cost V 0 bases and J 6 bases, with 11 bases left between them. Germline CDR1 is GTSNPN and CDR2 is SVGIG (reference sequence). This CDR3 region has 14 residues. The CDR3 sequence: CAWSVYTQPGELFF. The CDR3 nucleotides read TGTGCCTGGAGTGTTTACACCCAGCCCGGGGAGCTGTTTTTT.

This clone was seen more than once but under ten times. This chain connects TRBV11-2 to TRBJ1-1; TRBD1 aligns across 7 bases. The CDR3 is made up of 15 amino acids. Germline assignment: CDR1 SGHAT and CDR2 FQNNGV. The V gene end was trimmed by 6 bases and the J gene end by 4 bases; junction bases not matched to a gene: 11. CDR3 in DNA: TGTGCCAGCAGGTCCCAACCCGGGACAGCCACTGAAGCTTTCTTT. Amino acid sequence: CASRSQPGTATEAFF.